Listed below are T cell receptor beta chains from one sample, sequenced in a study of preoperative IRX-2 immunotherapy in early breast cancer. Libraries were prepared by immunoSEQ multiplex PCR; TCRdb keeps only in-frame clonotypes and omits some of them. The sample carries about 1,400 clones, approximately 63% recorded once. This sample comprised tumor tissue, obtained before IRX-2 immunotherapy. Receptors were obtained from a human donor with breast cancer. Both conserved end residues are part of each CDR3. D genes are given only for firm matches. Expanded clones are given a class, and other clones once, few, many or no size at all.

>-|TRBV16|-|TRBJ2-7
CASSHQGDSKRDF
TGTGCCAGCAGCCACCAAGGGGACTCTAAACGGGACTTC
>-|TRBV12-2|-|TRBJ1-1
CASRLDLRAGMTEAFF
TGTGCAAGTCGCTTAGATCTTCGGGCAGGGATGACTGAAGCTTTCTTT
>TRBD1|TRBV11-3|-|TRBJ2-5
CASSRGQGQETQYF
TGTGCCAGCAGCCGCGGACAGGGACAAGAGACCCAGTACTTC
>TRBD2|TRBV11-3|-|TRBJ2-5
CASSLRPRGSGGSHETQYF
TGTGCCAGCAGCTTAAGGCCGAGGGGTAGCGGGGGGAGCCATGAGACCCAGTACTTC
>TRBD1|TRBV6-8|-|TRBJ1-2
CASSYAGQGWGYTF
TGTGCCAGCAGTTACGCGGGACAGGGGTGGGGCTACACCTTC
>-|TRBV19|-|TRBJ1-1
CASTVNTEAFF
TGTGCCAGTACAGTTAACACTGAAGCTTTCTTT
>TRBD1|TRBV28|few|TRBJ1-4
CASSTGTVREKLFF
TGTGCCAGCAGCACTGGGACAGTCAGAGAAAAACTGTTTTTT
>-|TRBV7-5|-|TRBJ2-1
CASSFSGGASNEQFF
TGTGCCAGCAGCTTTAGCGGGGGGGCCTCCAATGAGCAGTTCTTC
>-|TRBV2|-|TRBJ2-3
CASSEEGGIPDTQYF
TGTGCCAGCAGTGAAGAGGGGGGGATTCCAGATACGCAGTATTTT
>-|TRBV28|-|TRBJ1-4
CASSHHRAATNEKLFF
TGTGCCAGCAGTCACCACAGGGCGGCAACTAATGAAAAACTGTTTTTT
>-|TRBV2|-|TRBJ1-3
CASSRTGKGSGNTIYF
TGTGCCAGCAGCAGAACAGGGAAAGGTTCTGGAAACACCATATATTTT
>TRBD1|TRBV6-8|-|TRBJ2-2
CAIRGQGANTGELFF
TGTGCCATCAGAGGACAGGGGGCGAACACCGGGGAGCTGTTTTTT
>TRBD2|TRBV11-3|-|TRBJ2-5
CASSQGVGRGDQETQYF
TGTGCCAGCAGCCAAGGTGTCGGGCGGGGGGATCAAGAGACCCAGTACTTC
>-|TRBV7-4|-|TRBJ1-1
CASSHKRGTEAFF
TGTGCCAGCAGCCACAAAAGAGGCACTGAAGCTTTCTTT
>-|TRBV14|once|TRBJ1-1
CASSYYTGFNTEAFF
TGTGCCAGCAGTTATTACACGGGGTTCAACACTGAAGCTTTCTTT
>-|TRBV10-3|-|TRBJ1-5
CAISEYEGYQPQHF
TGTGCCATCAGTGAGTATGAGGGTTACCAGCCCCAGCATTTT
>-|TRBV15|few|TRBJ2-5
CATSRDRRTQETQYF
TGTGCCACCAGCAGAGACAGGCGAACACAAGAGACCCAGTACTTC
>TRBD1|TRBV6-8|-|TRBJ2-2
CASRSGTGFTGELFF
TGTGCCAGCAGGTCCGGGACAGGGTTCACCGGGGAGCTGTTTTTT
>TRBD1|TRBV6-8|-|TRBJ2-2
CASSYGTENTGELFF
TGTGCCAGCAGTTACGGGACAGAGAACACCGGGGAGCTGTTTTTT
>TRBD1|TRBV7-1|-|TRBJ1-2
CASSLPGGNGYTF
TGTGCCAGCAGTTTACCAGGGGGAAATGGCTACACCTTC
>-|TRBV6-8|-|TRBJ1-6
CASREALVGNSPLHF
TGTGCCAGCAGGGAGGCCCTGGTCGGTAATTCACCCCTCCACTTT
>-|TRBV19|large|TRBJ2-4
CASSLGWAKNIQYF
TGTGCCAGTAGCCTGGGTTGGGCCAAAAACATTCAGTACTTC
>-|TRBV6-8|few|TRBJ2-2
CASSRLGQNTGELFF
TGTGCCAGCAGTCGCCTAGGACAGAACACCGGGGAGCTGTTTTTT
>TRBD1|TRBV6-8|-|TRBJ2-2
CASRFDRVGNTGELFF
TGTGCCAGCAGGTTCGACAGGGTGGGAAACACCGGGGAGCTGTTTTTT
>-|TRBV19|-|TRBJ1-6
CASSISEVSPLHF
TGTGCCAGTAGTATCTCGGAAGTTTCACCCCTCCACTTT
>-|TRBV5-1|-|TRBJ1-1
CASSPGLKNTEAFF
TGCGCCAGCAGCCCGGGACTGAAGAACACTGAAGCTTTCTTT
>-|TRBV6-8|-|TRBJ1-6
CASSPRGEGSPLHF
TGTGCCAGCAGTCCCCGGGGAGAGGGTTCACCCCTCCACTTT
>-|TRBV11-3|-|TRBJ1-5
CASSLDRRSVQPQHF
TGTGCCAGCAGCTTAGATCGCAGGTCCGTTCAGCCCCAGCATTTT
>-|TRBV29-1|-|TRBJ1-2
CSVAESGAGGYGYTF
TGCAGCGTTGCTGAGTCAGGGGCTGGCGGCTATGGCTACACCTTC
>-|TRBV10-1|-|TRBJ1-1
CASSQGLEAFF
TGCGCCAGCAGCCAGGGCCTTGAAGCTTTCTTT
>-|TRBV19|large|TRBJ1-1
CASAVTDSFNAEAFF
TGTGCCAGTGCGGTAACGGACAGTTTTAACGCTGAAGCTTTCTTT
>-|TRBV28|-|TRBJ1-1
CASSPGQRDTEAFF
TGTGCCAGCAGTCCAGGGCAAAGGGACACTGAAGCTTTCTTT
>TRBD2|TRBV11-3|-|TRBJ2-1
CASSFLSGGRHNEQFF
TGTGCCAGCAGCTTCCTTAGCGGGGGCCGCCACAATGAGCAGTTCTTC